The T cell receptor (beta chain) under discussion was sequenced for a study of OX40 agonist ivuxolimab in advanced cancers. In the study overall: Each patient was given ivuxolimab into a vein every 2 weeks, at 0.01 to 10 mg/kg.

This CDR3 is 15 amino acids long. V was pared by 4 bases and J by 2 bases, with 13 bases between. Germline lookup yields CDR1 SGHRS and CDR2 YFSETQ. Sampled blood was obtained at baseline, cycle 4 day 1, and cycle 7 day 1. Sequenced by immunoSEQ multiplex PCR; TCRdb stores in-frame clones only, minus some. Among tens of thousands of clones, 70% to 90% were seen once, and the ten largest hold approximately 0.45%. The receptor's source is an adult with an advanced solid tumor such as melanoma, head and neck, liver or kidney cancer. The sequenced sample was CD4+ or CD8+ T cells sorted from blood, obtained in a trial of the OX40 agonist ivuxolimab. This chain uses TRBV5-1 with TRBJ2-1, with D maybe TRBD2 (6 bases). DNA of the CDR3: TGCGCCAGCAGCCTCCTGGGGGGAACCTACAATGAGCAGTTCTTC. Its protein product is CASSLLGGTYNEQFF.